This T cell receptor (beta chain) was documented in a study of blood T cells in healthy people across ages. For the second PCR, which ran for 7 to 11 cycles, a sample-barcoded 5' primer and a J-beta primer mix were used. TCRdb called the 5' RACE reads again in MiXCR, with one record for every CDR3 protein. The sample shows some 710,000 distinct CDR3 sequences, about half of them seen only once. Every sample yielded at least 6.5 million isolated PBMCs. Overall study results and limits: Per million T cells, TCR beta diversity dropped about linearly as age rose. With donor CMV status unknown, expanded clonotype changes were possibly confounded.

Of note for this clonotype: Its specificity is unknown. This may arise from a read error, as a much more abundant clone is one base away.

Germline-derived CDR1 and CDR2 are SGHVS and FQNEAQ. The CDR3 length is 12 residues. Sample: blood. The TCR comes from a man older than 75 in good health. The genes are TRBV7-8 and TRBJ1-2; D is unresolved. DNA of the CDR3: TGTGCCAACAGCTCCCTAGGCTATGGCTACACCTTC. Amino acid sequence: CANSSLGYGYTF.